The 23 T cell receptor beta chains listed next were all sequenced from one sample in a study of CD8+ T cells in alopecia areata. Extracted RNA was reverse transcribed, and the resulting cDNA served as sequencing template. Clones were read by immunoSEQ multiplex PCR, and TCRdb kept only the in-frame ones, dropping some. Among about 200,000 clones listed, 56% were seen once. The specimen sequenced was CD8+ T cells sorted from blood. These receptors came from a human donor in good health.

The chain joins TRBV2 to TRBJ1-1, with a tentative D call TRBD1 (5 bases). This CDR3 spans 14 amino acids. The germline gives CDR1 SNHLY, CDR2 FYNNEI. V lost 11 bases and J 1 base, leaving 17 bases between the germline ends. The CDR3 spells CAASRGIRNTEAFF. The DNA for the CDR3 is TGTGCCGCGAGCCGGGGGATTCGGAACACTGAAGCTTTCTTT.

The chain combines TRBV6-5 with TRBJ2-5; a possible D gene is TRBD1 (6 bases). The V end was cut by 5 bases, the J end by 8 bases, with 15 bases between. Per the germline V gene, CDR1 is MNHEY and CDR2 is SVGAGI. This CDR3 is built from 13 residues. The CDR3 DNA sequence: TGTGCCAGCAGTCCCCCCAGGGGAAATACCCAGTACTTC. Translation gives CASSPPRGNTQYF.

The gene calls are TRBV5-8 and TRBJ2-2, with no clear D. The germline gives CDR1 SGHTS, CDR2 YDEGEE. The V gene lost 1 base and the J gene lost 6 bases, with 4 bases spanning the gap. The CDR3 extends over 12 amino acids. CDR3 loop: CASSLLAGELFF. The CDR3 DNA reads TGTGCCAGCAGCTTGCTTGCCGGGGAGCTGTTTTTT.

The chain links TRBV19 to TRBJ2-1; 7 positions match TRBD1. V lost 3 bases, J lost 4 bases, and 3 bases stayed unmatched. This CDR3 is built from 14 residues. Germline V gene lookup returns CDR1 LNHDA and CDR2 SQIVND (reference sequence). The CDR3 loop is CASSIGTDYNEQFF. The CDR3 DNA sequence: TGTGCCAGTAGTATCGGGACAGATTACAATGAGCAGTTCTTC.

This sequence joins TRBV25-1 and TRBJ2-5; D is perhaps TRBD1 or TRBD2 (7 bases each). V lost 6 bases and J 4 bases, leaving 15 bases between the germline ends. This CDR3 comprises 14 residues. Looked up from germline, CDR1 is MGHDK and CDR2 is SYGVNS. The CDR3 reads CASSLGRGPETQYF. For the CDR3, the DNA is TGTGCCAGCAGCCTGGGGAGGGGGCCAGAGACCCAGTACTTC.

This clone was counted between two and nine times. The genes are TRBV29-1 and TRBJ2-7, with TRBD2 as a possible D gene (6 bases). V lost 7 bases and J 0 bases, leaving 13 bases between the germline ends. Germline CDR1 and CDR2: SQVTM and ANQGSEA. The CDR3 has 13 amino acids. The CDR3 reads CSAEATSSYEQYF. The DNA of the CDR3 is TGCAGCGCCGAAGCGACTAGCTCCTACGAGCAGTACTTC.

The V gene is TRBV7-9, the J gene TRBJ1-5; D not resolved. Trimming took off 4 bases at V and 0 bases at J, with 4 bases between the two ends. Germline CDR1 SEHNR, CDR2 FQNEAQ (reference sequence). The CDR3 sequence is 13 residues long. This chain's CDR3 is CASSSDSNQPQHF. In nucleotides, the CDR3 is TGTGCCAGCAGCTCTGATAGCAATCAGCCCCAGCATTTT.

V gene TRBV7-9 combines with J gene TRBJ2-7; possible D gene TRBD2, 6 bases. The CDR3 is 13 residues long. V lost 5 bases and J 5 bases, leaving 13 bases between the germline ends. Germline CDR1 SEHNR, CDR2 FQNEAQ (reference sequence). The DNA of the CDR3 is TGTGCCAGCAGCGAAGGGACTTACCACGAGCAGTACTTC. Translating it yields CASSEGTYHEQYF.

This sequence joins TRBV11-1 and TRBJ2-7; the match to TRBD2 covers 8 bases. V lost 6 bases to trimming and J lost 0 bases; unmatched junction nucleotides: 7. This CDR3 has 15 residues. Germline-derived CDR1 and CDR2 are SGHAT and FQDESV (reference sequence). As DNA, the CDR3 is TGTGCCAGCAGTCCGTTAGCGGGGACCTCCTACGAGCAGTACTTC. Translation: CASSPLAGTSYEQYF. The whole variable domain, filled in from reference TRBV11-1 and TRBJ2-7, reads EAEVAQSPRYKITEKSQAVAFWCDPISGHATLYWYRQILGQGPELLVQFQDESVVDDSQLPKDRFSAERLKGVDSTLKIQPAELGDSAMYLCASSPLAGTSYEQYFGPGTRLTVT.

The chain has TRBV7-9 and TRBJ1-2; 7 bases map to TRBD1. The J segment lost 4 bases and the V segment lost 4 bases, leaving 3 bases of the junction unmatched. The CDR3 runs 13 residues. CDR1 is SEHNR and CDR2 is FQNEAQ in the germline V gene (reference sequence). In DNA, the CDR3 is TGTGCCAGCAGCTACAGGGGAGCCTATGGCTACACCTTC. Its translation: CASSYRGAYGYTF.

This chain uses TRBV2 with TRBJ2-2, with D perhaps being TRBD1 or TRBD2 (5 bases each). Germline-derived CDR1 and CDR2 are SNHLY and FYNNEI. Trimming pared 4 bases from V and 5 bases from J, leaving 14 bases between. The CDR3 is 15 amino acids. CDR3 coding DNA: TGTGCCAGCAGTGCGGGACCCCTACAGACCGGGGAGCTGTTTTTT. It is translated as CASSAGPLQTGELFF.

The J gene is TRBJ2-3, the V gene TRBV10-3; D assignment may be TRBD1 or TRBD2 (5 bases each). This CDR3 is 15 amino acids long. Trimming pared 3 bases from V and 4 bases from J, leaving 14 bases between. The V gene's germline CDR1 is ENHRY and CDR2 SYGVKD. The CDR3 loop reads CAISERDGTSDTQYF. The CDR3 region has the DNA TGTGCCATCAGTGAACGGGACGGGACCTCAGATACGCAGTATTTT.

This clone has just a few counts. This rearrangement joins TRBV25-1 to TRBJ2-5, with TRBD2 matching over 7 bases. The germline CDR1 and CDR2 sequences are MGHDK and SYGVNS. Losses at the gene ends were 1 base for V and 2 bases for J; bases not matched to a gene: 4. The CDR3 is made up of 15 amino acids. CDR3 DNA sequence: TGTGCCAGCAGTGAATGGGGAGCGGGACAAGAGACCCAGTACTTC. This encodes CASSEWGAGQETQYF.

The chain joins TRBV9 to TRBJ2-7, with TRBD1 matching over 9 bases. This CDR3 has 15 residues. The trim removed 0 bases at V and 1 base at J, leaving 2 bases unmatched. Per germline, CDR1 SGDLS and CDR2 YYNGEE. The CDR3 reads CASSVGTGASYEQYF. In nucleotides, the CDR3 is TGTGCCAGCAGCGTAGGGACAGGGGCATCCTACGAGCAGTACTTC.

The sample holds a few counts of this clone. The rearrangement links TRBV7-9 to TRBJ2-3; TRBD1 matches 8 bases. Germline lookup yields CDR1 SEHNR and CDR2 FQNEAQ (reference sequence). Trimming at V came to 5 bases and at J to 5 bases, leaving 6 bases not matched to a gene. CDR3 length: 14 amino acids. The CDR3 region has the DNA TGTGCCAGCAGCCCCAGGGGGCGCGGAGATACGCAGTATTTT. Protein product: CASSPRGRGDTQYF.

The chain carries TRBV7-7 and TRBJ2-1, with TRBD2 matching over 9 bases. Germline V gene sequence: CDR1 SSHAT, CDR2 FNYEAQ (reference sequence). The CDR3 extends over 17 amino acids. Trimming removed 1 base from V and 5 bases from J; junction bases left unmatched: 9. CDR3 sequence reads: CASSLGDSGGDNNEQFF. For the CDR3, the DNA is TGTGCCAGCAGCTTAGGGGATAGCGGGGGAGACAACAATGAGCAGTTCTTC.

The chain uses TRBV29-1 and TRBJ2-4; perhaps TRBD1 as D (6 bases). Trimming cost V 6 bases and J 6 bases, with 21 bases left between them. The CDR3 length is 15 residues. Germline assignment: CDR1 SQVTM and CDR2 ANQGSEA. The CDR3 DNA follows: TGCAGCGTAGCCAACCCGGGACAAGGGGTAAACATTCAGTACTTC. It yields the protein CSVANPGQGVNIQYF. Variable domain in full (rest from reference TRBV29-1 and TRBJ2-4): SAVISQKPSRDICQRGTSLTIQCQVDSQVTMMFWYRQQPGQSLTLIATANQGSEATYESGFVIDKFPISRPNLTFSTLTVSNMSPEDSSIYLCSVANPGQGVNIQYFGAGTRLSVL.

The CDR3 protein is CASSWWTSGGPRITDTQYF. The CDR3, as DNA: TGCGCCAGCAGCTGGTGGACTAGCGGGGGCCCCCGGATCACAGATACGCAGTATTTT. The V call is TRBV5-1, the J call TRBJ2-3, with 13 positions matching TRBD2. Germline V gene data show CDR1 as SGHRS and CDR2 as YFSETQ. The J segment lost 2 bases and the V segment lost 3 bases, leaving 12 bases of the junction unmatched. The CDR3 totals 19 residues.

The chain uses TRBV12-5 and TRBJ1-1; 10 positions agree with TRBD1. Germline V gene sequence: CDR1 LGHNT, CDR2 FRNRAP. The CDR3 is 15 amino acids. After removal of 5 bases from V and 0 bases from J, the junction contained 3 bases not matched to a gene. CDR3 nucleotide sequence: TGTGCTAGTGGTCCCGACAGGGGGCTGAACACTGAAGCTTTCTTT. Its protein product is CASGPDRGLNTEAFF. Full variable domain (outside the CDR3, taken from reference TRBV12-5 and TRBJ1-1): DARVTQTPRHKVTEMGQEVTMRCQPILGHNTVFWYRQTMMQGLELLAYFRNRAPLDDSGMPKDRFSAEMPDATLATLKIQPSEPRDSAVYFCASGPDRGLNTEAFFGQGTRLTVV.

This chain connects TRBV2 to TRBJ2-1, with D possibly being TRBD1 (6 bases). The CDR3 length is 14 residues. V was clipped by 3 bases and J by 7 bases, with 13 bases between them. Germline assignment: CDR1 SNHLY and CDR2 FYNNEI. The CDR3 DNA follows: TGTGCCAGCAGTGAGCCCCAGGGGTTGAATGAGCAGTTCTTC. Translated: CASSEPQGLNEQFF.

The CDR3 sequence: CSAVPGGAGRLSYEQYF. CDR3 nucleotide sequence: TGCAGCGCTGTACCCGGAGGAGCAGGGAGGCTCTCCTACGAGCAGTACTTC. The V call is TRBV29-1, the J call TRBJ2-7; D possibly corresponds to TRBD2 (6 bases). The germline gives CDR1 SQVTM, CDR2 ANQGSEA. Trimming removed 7 bases from V and 0 bases from J, with 25 bases in between. The CDR3 runs 17 residues.

This clone is medium-sized. This chain connects TRBV13 to TRBJ2-5; no reliable D call. The V gene lost 6 bases and the J gene lost 5 bases, with 19 bases spanning the gap. The CDR3 length is 15 residues. CDR1 and CDR2 (germline): PRHDT, FYEKMQ (reference sequence). CDR3 protein: CASSTAQTEPETQYF. The CDR3, as DNA: TGTGCCAGCAGTACAGCCCAGACGGAGCCGGAGACCCAGTACTTC.

The J gene is TRBJ1-3, the V gene TRBV29-1; D is uncertain. Trimming removed 7 bases from V and 1 base from J, with 8 bases in between. Germline lookup yields CDR1 SQVTM and CDR2 ANQGSEA. The CDR3 length is 12 residues. DNA for the CDR3: TGCAGCGGAAAGGTTTCTGGAAACACCATATATTTT. Translated: CSGKVSGNTIYF. The full variable domain, rest sourced from reference TRBV29-1 and TRBJ1-3, is SAVISQKPSRDICQRGTSLTIQCQVDSQVTMMFWYRQQPGQSLTLIATANQGSEATYESGFVIDKFPISRPNLTFSTLTVSNMSPEDSSIYLCSGKVSGNTIYFGEGSWLTVV.